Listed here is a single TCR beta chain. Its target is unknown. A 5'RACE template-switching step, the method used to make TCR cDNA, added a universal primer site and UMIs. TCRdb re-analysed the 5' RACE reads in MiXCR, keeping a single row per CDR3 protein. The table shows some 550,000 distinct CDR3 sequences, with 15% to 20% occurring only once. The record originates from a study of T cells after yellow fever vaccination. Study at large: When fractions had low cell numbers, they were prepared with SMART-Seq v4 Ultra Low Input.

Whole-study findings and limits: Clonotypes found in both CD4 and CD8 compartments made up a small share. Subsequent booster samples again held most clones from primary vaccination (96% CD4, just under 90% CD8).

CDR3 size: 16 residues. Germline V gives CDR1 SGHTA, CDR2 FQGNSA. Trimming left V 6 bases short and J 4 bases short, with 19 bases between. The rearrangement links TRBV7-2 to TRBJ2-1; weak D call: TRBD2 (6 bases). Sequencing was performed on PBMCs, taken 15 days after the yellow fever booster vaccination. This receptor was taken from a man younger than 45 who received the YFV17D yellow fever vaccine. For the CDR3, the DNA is TGTGCCAGCAGACTAAATGGGGCGGGACGTTACAATGAGCAGTTCTTC. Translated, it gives CASRLNGAGRYNEQFF. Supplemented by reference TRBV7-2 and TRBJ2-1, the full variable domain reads GAGVSQSPSNKVTEKGKDVELRCDPISGHTALYWYRQSLGQGLEFLIYFQGNSAPDKSGLPSDRFSAERTGGSVSTLTIQRTQQEDSAVYLCASRLNGAGRYNEQFFGPGTRLTVL.